Listed here are 20 T cell receptor beta chains from one sample, sequenced in a study of shared clonotypes between healthy human individuals (dated by TCRdb to the early 2020s). For the CD8 naive samples, CD45RO-negative cells were positively selected for CCR7, yielding a CD45RA+CCR7+ population from which TemRA cells were excluded. Libraries were constructed by the immunoSEQ multiplex PCR assay. Held by TCRdb, this immuneACCESS table contains in-frame sequences only and omits some clones. Under half of the omission traces to an unresolved V gene where checked; the cause of the rest is unknown. A total of around 2,000,000 clones appear in this sample, around 96% of them only once. 0.9% to 1.5% of the sample is in the top ten clones. Specimen: naive CD8+ T cells sorted from blood. The cell subset or site label of this sample denotes: CD45RA+CCR7+. These receptor sequences come from a man younger than 35 in good health.

This chain uses TRBV7-6 with TRBJ2-3; 10 nucleotides match TRBD2. Germline CDR1 and CDR2: SGHVS and FNYEAQ. V shed 1 base and J 4 bases; nucleotides not matched to a gene: 2. The CDR3 spans 15 residues. The CDR3, as DNA: TGTGCCAGCAGCTTAGAACTAGCGGGGCCAGATACGCAGTATTTT. Its translation is CASSLELAGPDTQYF.

This chain connects TRBV15 to TRBJ2-3; D is ambiguous. Germline loops: CDR1 LNHNV, CDR2 YYDKDF (reference sequence). V lost 1 base to trimming and J lost 2 bases, with 4 bases between them. This CDR3 region has 13 residues. CDR3 bases: TGTGCCACCAGCAGAGGGTACACAGATACGCAGTATTTT. It encodes CATSRGYTDTQYF.

This chain uses TRBV9 with TRBJ2-4; TRBD1 aligns across 11 bases. The CDR3 is made up of 15 amino acids. Looked up from germline, CDR1 is SGDLS and CDR2 is YYNGEE. Germline trimming cut 0 bases from V and 8 bases from J; bases unmatched to any gene: 4. CDR3 bases: TGTGCCAGCAGCGTAGATGGGGACAGGGGGGACATTCAGTACTTC. This encodes CASSVDGDRGDIQYF.

The genes are TRBV6-1 and TRBJ2-7, with 7 bases fitting TRBD2. This CDR3 is built from 18 residues. The V and J ends lost 1 base and 4 bases, in that order; junction bases with no gene match: 16. CDR1 and CDR2 (germline): MNHNS, SASEGT. For the CDR3, the DNA is TGTGCCAGCAGTGAAGTCCAGGGAGGGGAGAGGGACCCTTACGAGCAGTACTTC. It is translated as CASSEVQGGERDPYEQYF.

CDR3 protein: CASSLEVTDTQYF. CDR3 nucleotides: TGCGCCAGCAGCCTCGAGGTGACAGATACGCAGTATTTT. The chain employs TRBV4-3 and TRBJ2-3; D is uncertain. The CDR3 runs to 13 residues. Germline CDR1 is LGHNA and CDR2 is YSLEER. The V end was cut by 4 bases, the J end by 3 bases, with 8 bases between.

This clone was picked up one time. V is TRBV5-1 and J is TRBJ2-7; D gene ambiguous. This CDR3 contains 11 residues. The germline gives CDR1 SGHRS, CDR2 YFSETQ. V was clipped by 3 bases and J by 6 bases, with 7 bases between them. The DNA for the CDR3 is TGCGCCAGCAGCTACGGTTTCGAGCAGTACTTC. Translated, it gives CASSYGFEQYF.

The V gene is TRBV5-5, the J gene TRBJ1-2, with 7 bases identical to TRBD1. The germline gives CDR1 SGHKS, CDR2 YYEKEE (reference sequence). The junction had 11 bases not matched to a gene; V was cut back by 0 bases and J by 6 bases. The CDR3 is made up of 16 amino acids. The DNA of the CDR3 is TGTGCCAGCAGCTTGGCTACAGGGGAGGCGGTAAATGGCTACACCTTC. Translation gives CASSLATGEAVNGYTF.

With regard to this clone: Germline is not matched at one junction end, which may reflect a read error. This chain connects TRBV7-7 to TRBJ2-7, with 8 bases aligning to TRBD1. Germline CDR1 SSHAT, CDR2 FNYEAQ (reference sequence). The CDR3 runs 15 residues. DNA for the CDR3: TGTGCTAGCAGCTCTCGACAGGGGTGCCCCTACGAGCAGTACTTC. Translating it yields CASSSRQGCPYEQYF.

J is TRBJ1-1 and V is TRBV4-2; no clear D gene. CDR3 length: 13 amino acids. The ends were cut back, 0 bases at V and 4 bases at J, with 6 bases in the middle. Germline CDR1 reads LGHNA; CDR2 reads YNFKEQ. The CDR3 DNA sequence: TGTGCCAGCAGCCAAGATCCGGCCACTGAAGCTTTCTTT. Translated: CASSQDPATEAFF.

In this sample, this clone turned up once. The V and J genes are TRBV5-5 and TRBJ1-6; D call uncertain. V lost 2 bases and J lost 5, with 11 bases in between. Germline CDR1 is SGHKS and CDR2 is YYEKEE (reference sequence). The CDR3 sequence is 15 residues long. The CDR3 nucleotides are TGTGCCAGCAGCTTCCCGGACGGCAATAATTCACCCCTCCACTTT. This codes for CASSFPDGNNSPLHF. The variable domain in full, with the rest retrieved from reference TRBV5-5 and TRBJ1-6, is DAGVTQSPTHLIKTRGQQVTLRCSPISGHKSVSWYQQVLGQGPQFIFQYYEKEERGRGNFPDRFSARQFPNYSSELNVNALLLGDSALYLCASSFPDGNNSPLHFGNGTRLTVT.

As concerns this clone: Other nucleotide sequences from this sample produce the same CDR3. This chain connects TRBV28 to TRBJ2-3; no firm D call. Germline lookup yields CDR1 MDHEN and CDR2 SYDVKM. V was clipped by 3 bases and J by 2 bases, with 6 bases between them. This CDR3 contains 13 residues. The CDR3 DNA is TGTGCCAGCAGTTTCAGAGCCACAGATACGCAGTATTTT. This gives the protein CASSFRATDTQYF.

For this clone: The sample carries other DNA sequences with the same CDR3. The chain uses TRBV9 and TRBJ2-7; D is unresolved. The germline gives CDR1 SGDLS, CDR2 YYNGEE. V was cut by 0 bases and J by 0 bases, with 7 bases left in between. This CDR3 is built from 14 residues. The CDR3 protein is CASSVEGSSYEQYF. As DNA, the CDR3 is TGTGCCAGCAGCGTAGAGGGAAGCTCCTACGAGCAGTACTTC.

This chain joins TRBV28 and TRBJ1-5, with D possibly matching TRBD1 (5 bases). The CDR3 totals 16 residues. V was shortened by 4 bases and J by 0 bases, with 13 bases between the two germline ends. CDR1 MDHEN and CDR2 SYDVKM come from the germline V gene. The DNA for the CDR3 is TGTGCCAGCAGTTCAGAACAGGAAGATAGCAATCAGCCCCAGCATTTT. Translation: CASSSEQEDSNQPQHF.

CDR3 nucleotide sequence: TGTGCCAGCACCAAGGCACAGGGTGAAAAACTGTTTTTT. Translation: CASTKAQGEKLFF. The V gene is TRBV28, the J gene TRBJ1-4; tentative D call: TRBD1 (6 bases). CDR3 size: 13 residues. V gave up 7 bases and J gave up 7 bases, with 13 bases separating them. Germline assignment: CDR1 MDHEN and CDR2 SYDVKM.

The chain joins TRBV13 to TRBJ2-1, with no clear D. Trimming stripped 0 bases from V and 0 bases from J, with 6 bases between. The CDR3 is 15 amino acids. Germline-derived CDR1 and CDR2 are PRHDT and FYEKMQ (reference sequence). Here the CDR3 DNA reads TGTGCCAGCAGCTTAGGCTGGGCCTCCTACAATGAGCAGTTCTTC. Translated, it gives CASSLGWASYNEQFF.

The chain carries TRBV10-3 and TRBJ2-1; 8 bases fit TRBD1. CDR1 ENHRY and CDR2 SYGVKD come from the germline V gene. The CDR3 loop spans 19 amino acids. V dropped 0 bases and J dropped 1; count of bases not matched to a gene: 11. As DNA, the CDR3 is TGTGCCATCAGTGAGTCGACAGGGGCTACGATACCTTCCTACAATGAGCAGTTCTTC. This codes for CAISESTGATIPSYNEQFF.

This clone was found a few times. The genes are TRBV6-6 and TRBJ1-5, with D unclear. V lost 6 bases and J 7 bases, leaving 10 bases between the germline ends. This CDR3 comprises 12 residues. Germline CDR1 and CDR2: MNHNY and SVGAGI (reference sequence). CDR3 amino acids: CASSPDSQPQHF. DNA for the CDR3: TGTGCCAGCAGCCCAGATAGCCAGCCCCAGCATTTT.

V usage is TRBV6-1 and J usage is TRBJ2-7; D is perhaps TRBD2 (5 bases). Trimming took off 10 bases at V and 4 bases at J, with 5 bases between the two ends. The CDR3 loop spans 9 amino acids. The germline gives CDR1 MNHNS, CDR2 SASEGT. CDR3 bases: TGTGCCACGGGGTACGAGCAGTACTTC. Amino acids: CATGYEQYF.

This chain connects TRBV5-6 to TRBJ2-7; D might be TRBD1 (6 bases). V was cut by 4 bases and J by 3 bases, with 11 bases left in between. Germline V lookup: CDR1 SGHDT, CDR2 YYEEEE. The CDR3 has 13 residues. In DNA, the CDR3 is TGTGCCAGCAGCCTCATGACAGGCTACGAGCAGTACTTC. It translates to CASSLMTGYEQYF. The full variable domain, completed using reference TRBV5-6 and TRBJ2-7, is DAGVTQSPTHLIKTRGQQVTLRCSPKSGHDTVSWYQQALGQGPQFIFQYYEEEERQRGNFPDRFSGHQFPNYSSELNVNALLLGDSALYLCASSLMTGYEQYFGPGTRLTVT.

This sequence joins TRBV7-9 and TRBJ1-4, with a possible D match to TRBD1 (5 bases). Per germline, CDR1 SEHNR and CDR2 FQNEAQ (reference sequence). Trimming stripped 4 bases from V and 6 bases from J, with 15 bases between. CDR3 size: 15 residues. The CDR3: CASSSQGLWHEKLFF. CDR3 sequence (DNA): TGTGCCAGCAGCTCCCAGGGACTATGGCATGAAAAACTGTTTTTT.